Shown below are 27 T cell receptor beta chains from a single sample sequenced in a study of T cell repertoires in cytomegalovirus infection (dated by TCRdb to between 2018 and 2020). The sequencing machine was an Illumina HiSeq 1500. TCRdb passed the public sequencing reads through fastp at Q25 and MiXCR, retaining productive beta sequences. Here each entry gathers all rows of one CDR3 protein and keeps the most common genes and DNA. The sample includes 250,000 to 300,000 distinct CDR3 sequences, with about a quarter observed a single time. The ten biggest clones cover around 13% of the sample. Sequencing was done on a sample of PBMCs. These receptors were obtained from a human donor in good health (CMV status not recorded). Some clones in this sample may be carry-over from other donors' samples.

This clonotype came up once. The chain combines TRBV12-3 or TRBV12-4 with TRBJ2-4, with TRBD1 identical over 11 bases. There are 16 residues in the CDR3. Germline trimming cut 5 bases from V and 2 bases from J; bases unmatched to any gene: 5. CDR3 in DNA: TGTGCCAGCAGTCCCCGGGACAGGGGGACCAAAAACATTCAGTACTTC. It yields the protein CASSPRDRGTKNIQYF.

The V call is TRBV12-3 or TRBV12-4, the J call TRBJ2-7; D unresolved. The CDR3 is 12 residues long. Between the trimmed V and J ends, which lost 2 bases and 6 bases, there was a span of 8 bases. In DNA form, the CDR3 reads TGTGCCAGCAGTTTATCCGTGGGCGAGCAGTACTTC. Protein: CASSLSVGEQYF.

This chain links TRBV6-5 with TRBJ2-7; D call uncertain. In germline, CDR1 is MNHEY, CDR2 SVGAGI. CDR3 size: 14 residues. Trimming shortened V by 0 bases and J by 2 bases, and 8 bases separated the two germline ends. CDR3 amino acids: CASSYSSATYEQYF. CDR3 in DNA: TGTGCCAGCAGTTACTCGTCTGCGACCTACGAGCAGTACTTC.

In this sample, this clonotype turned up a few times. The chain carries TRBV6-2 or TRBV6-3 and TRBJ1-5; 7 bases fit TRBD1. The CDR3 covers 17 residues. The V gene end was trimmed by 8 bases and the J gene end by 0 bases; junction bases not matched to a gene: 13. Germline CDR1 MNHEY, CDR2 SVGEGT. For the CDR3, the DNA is TGTGCCAGCGCATCACAGGGGTACGGCTATAGCAATCAGCCCCAGCATTTT. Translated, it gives CASASQGYGYSNQPQHF.

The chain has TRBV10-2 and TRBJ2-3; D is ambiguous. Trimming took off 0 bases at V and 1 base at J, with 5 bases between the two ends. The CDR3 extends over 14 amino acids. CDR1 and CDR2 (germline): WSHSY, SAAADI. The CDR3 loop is CASSESTGTDTQYF. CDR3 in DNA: TGCGCCAGCAGTGAGTCGACCGGCACAGATACGCAGTATTTT.

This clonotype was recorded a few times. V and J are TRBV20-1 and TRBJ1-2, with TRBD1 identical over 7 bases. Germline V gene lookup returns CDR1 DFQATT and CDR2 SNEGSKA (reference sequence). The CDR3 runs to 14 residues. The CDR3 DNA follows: TGCAGCGAACAGGGGCGCGAATGGAGATATGGCTACACCTTC. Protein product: CSEQGREWRYGYTF.

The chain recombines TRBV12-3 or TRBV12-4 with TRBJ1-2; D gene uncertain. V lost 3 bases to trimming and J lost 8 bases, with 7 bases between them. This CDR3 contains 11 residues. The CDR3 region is CASSLREGYTF. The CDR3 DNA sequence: TGTGCCAGCAGTTTGCGGGAGGGCTACACCTTC.

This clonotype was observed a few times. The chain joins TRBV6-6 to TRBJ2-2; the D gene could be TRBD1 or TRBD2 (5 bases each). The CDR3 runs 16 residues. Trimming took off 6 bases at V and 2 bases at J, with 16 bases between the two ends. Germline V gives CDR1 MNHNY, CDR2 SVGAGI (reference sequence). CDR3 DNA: TGTGCCAGCAGCCAGACCGGGACCCTAAACACCGGGGAGCTGTTTTTT. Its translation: CASSQTGTLNTGELFF.

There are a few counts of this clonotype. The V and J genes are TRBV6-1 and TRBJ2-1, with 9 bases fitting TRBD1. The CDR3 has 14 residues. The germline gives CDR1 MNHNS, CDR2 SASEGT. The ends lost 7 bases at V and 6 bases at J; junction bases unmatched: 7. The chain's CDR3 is CASNRQGGSNEQFF. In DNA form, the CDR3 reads TGTGCCAGCAACCGACAGGGGGGTAGCAATGAGCAGTTCTTC.

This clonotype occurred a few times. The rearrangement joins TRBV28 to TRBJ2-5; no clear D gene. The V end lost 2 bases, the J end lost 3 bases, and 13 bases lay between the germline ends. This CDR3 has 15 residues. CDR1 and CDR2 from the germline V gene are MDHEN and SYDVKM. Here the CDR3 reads CASSLTARIEETQYF. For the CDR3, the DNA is TGTGCCAGCAGTTTAACAGCCCGGATTGAAGAGACCCAGTACTTC.

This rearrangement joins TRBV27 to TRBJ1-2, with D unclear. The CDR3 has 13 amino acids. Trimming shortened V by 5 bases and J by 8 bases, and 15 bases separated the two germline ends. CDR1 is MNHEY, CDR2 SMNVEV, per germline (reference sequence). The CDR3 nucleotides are TGTGCCAGCAGTCCTTGGTCCGCCGGGGGCTACACCTTC. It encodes CASSPWSAGGYTF.

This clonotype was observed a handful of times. CDR3 DNA sequence: TGTGCCAGCAGCTTGGGGACAGCGACGGGCGATACGCAGTATTTT. Its protein product is CASSLGTATGDTQYF. V is TRBV5-4 and J is TRBJ2-3, with D maybe TRBD1 (6 bases). The CDR3 totals 15 residues. V shed 0 bases and J shed 6 bases, with 14 bases lying between them. Germline-derived CDR1 and CDR2 are SGHNT and YYREEE (reference sequence).

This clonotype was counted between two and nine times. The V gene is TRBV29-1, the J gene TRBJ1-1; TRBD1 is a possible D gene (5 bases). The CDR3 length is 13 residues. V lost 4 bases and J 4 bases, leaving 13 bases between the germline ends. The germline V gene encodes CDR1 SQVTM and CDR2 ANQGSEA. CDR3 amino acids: CSVGIGRGTEAFF. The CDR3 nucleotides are TGCAGCGTTGGTATTGGGAGGGGCACTGAAGCTTTCTTT.

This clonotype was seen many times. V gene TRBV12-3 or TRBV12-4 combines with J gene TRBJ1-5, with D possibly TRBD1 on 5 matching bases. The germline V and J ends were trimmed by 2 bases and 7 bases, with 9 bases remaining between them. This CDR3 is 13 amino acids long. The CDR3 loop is CASSLTRDQPQHF. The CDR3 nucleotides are TGTGCCAGCAGTTTAACCAGGGACCAGCCCCAGCATTTT.

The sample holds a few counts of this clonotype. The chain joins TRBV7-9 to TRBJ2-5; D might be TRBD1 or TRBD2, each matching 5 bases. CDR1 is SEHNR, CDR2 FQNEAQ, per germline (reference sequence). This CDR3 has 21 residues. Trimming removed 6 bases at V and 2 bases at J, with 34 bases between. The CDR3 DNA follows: TGTGCCAGCAGAGCACTCCCCCGTCGAATTCCGGGACGGGAAAAACAAGAGACCCAGTACTTC. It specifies CASRALPRRIPGREKQETQYF.

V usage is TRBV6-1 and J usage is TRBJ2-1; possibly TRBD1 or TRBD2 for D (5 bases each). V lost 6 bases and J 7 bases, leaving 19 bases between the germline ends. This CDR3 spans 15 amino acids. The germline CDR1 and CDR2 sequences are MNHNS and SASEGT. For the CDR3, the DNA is TGTGCCAGCAGCCTTCCGGGACCTCGAGTTAATGAGCAGTTCTTC. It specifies CASSLPGPRVNEQFF.

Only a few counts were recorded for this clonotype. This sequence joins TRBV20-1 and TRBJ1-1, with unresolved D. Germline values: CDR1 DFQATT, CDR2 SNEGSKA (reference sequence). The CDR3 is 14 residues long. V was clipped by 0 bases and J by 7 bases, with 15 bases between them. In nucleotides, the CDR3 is TGCAGTGCTAGAGATCGCCGGGGTATTGGTGAAGCTTTCTTT. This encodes CSARDRRGIGEAFF.

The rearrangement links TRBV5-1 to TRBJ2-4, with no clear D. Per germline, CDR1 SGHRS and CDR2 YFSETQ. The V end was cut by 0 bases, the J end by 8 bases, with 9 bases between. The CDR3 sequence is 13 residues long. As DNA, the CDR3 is TGCGCCAGCAGCTTGGAGGGCGAGGACATTCAGTACTTC. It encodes CASSLEGEDIQYF.

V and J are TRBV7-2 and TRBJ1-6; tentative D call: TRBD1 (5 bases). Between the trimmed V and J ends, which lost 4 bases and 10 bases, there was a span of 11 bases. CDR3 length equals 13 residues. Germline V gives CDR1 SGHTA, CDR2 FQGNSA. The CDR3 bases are TGTGCCAGCAGCTCGGGACTGGAATCACCCCTCCACTTT. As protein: CASSSGLESPLHF.

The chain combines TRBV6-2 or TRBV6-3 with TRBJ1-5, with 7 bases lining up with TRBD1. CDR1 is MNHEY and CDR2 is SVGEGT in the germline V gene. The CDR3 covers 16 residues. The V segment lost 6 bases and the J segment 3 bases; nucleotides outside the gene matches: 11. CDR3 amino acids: CASRKETGDPNQPQHF. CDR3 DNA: TGTGCCAGCAGGAAAGAAACAGGGGATCCCAATCAGCCCCAGCATTTT.

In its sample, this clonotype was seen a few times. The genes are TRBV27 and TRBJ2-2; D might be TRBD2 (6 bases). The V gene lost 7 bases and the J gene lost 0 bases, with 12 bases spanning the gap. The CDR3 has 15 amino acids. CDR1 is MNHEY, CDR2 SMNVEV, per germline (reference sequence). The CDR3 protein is CASTLGLANTGELFF. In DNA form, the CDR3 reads TGTGCCAGCACCCTGGGACTTGCGAACACCGGGGAGCTGTTTTTT.

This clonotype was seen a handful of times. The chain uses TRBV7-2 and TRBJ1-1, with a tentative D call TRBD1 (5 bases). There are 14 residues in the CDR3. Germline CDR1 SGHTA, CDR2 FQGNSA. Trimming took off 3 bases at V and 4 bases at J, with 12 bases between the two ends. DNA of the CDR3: TGTGCCAGCAGCTTGGCTACAGGAGGCACTGAAGCTTTCTTT. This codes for CASSLATGGTEAFF.

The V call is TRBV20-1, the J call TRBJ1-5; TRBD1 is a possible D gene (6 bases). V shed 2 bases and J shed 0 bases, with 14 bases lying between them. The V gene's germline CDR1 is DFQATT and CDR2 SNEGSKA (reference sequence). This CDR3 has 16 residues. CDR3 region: CSARPLRQDSNQPQHF. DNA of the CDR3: TGCAGTGCTAGACCCCTCCGACAGGATAGCAATCAGCCCCAGCATTTT.

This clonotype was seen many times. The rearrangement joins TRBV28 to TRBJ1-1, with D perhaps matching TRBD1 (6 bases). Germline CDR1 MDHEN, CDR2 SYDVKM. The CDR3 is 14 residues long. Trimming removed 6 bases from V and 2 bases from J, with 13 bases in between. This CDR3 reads CASSGTLTNTEAFF. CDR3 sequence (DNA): TGTGCCAGCAGCGGGACACTAACAAACACTGAAGCTTTCTTT.

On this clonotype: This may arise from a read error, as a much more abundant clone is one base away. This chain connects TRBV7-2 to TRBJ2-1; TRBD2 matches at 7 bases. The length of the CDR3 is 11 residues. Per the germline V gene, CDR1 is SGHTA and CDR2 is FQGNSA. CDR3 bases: TGTGCCAGCAGCTCGGGGGGTGAGCAGTTATTC. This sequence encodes CASSSGGEQLF. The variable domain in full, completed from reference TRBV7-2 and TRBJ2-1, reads GAGVSQSPSNKVTEKGKDVELRCDPISGHTALYWYRQSLGQGLEFLIYFQGNSAPDKSGLPSDRFSAERTGGSVSTLTIQRTQQEDSAVYLCASSSGGEQLFGPGTRLTVL.

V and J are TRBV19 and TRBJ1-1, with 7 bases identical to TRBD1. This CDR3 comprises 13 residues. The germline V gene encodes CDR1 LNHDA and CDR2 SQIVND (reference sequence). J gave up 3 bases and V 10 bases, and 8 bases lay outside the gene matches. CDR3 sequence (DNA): TGTGCCACCGACCGACAGGGAGACACTGAAGCTTTCTTT. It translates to CATDRQGDTEAFF.

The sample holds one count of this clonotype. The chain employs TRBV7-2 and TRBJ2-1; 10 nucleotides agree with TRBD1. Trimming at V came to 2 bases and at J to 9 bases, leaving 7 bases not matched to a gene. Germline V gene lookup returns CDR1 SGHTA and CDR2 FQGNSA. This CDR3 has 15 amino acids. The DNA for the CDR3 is TGTGCCAGCAGCTTACGGGGACAGGGGAGTAGTGAGCAGTTCTTC. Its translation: CASSLRGQGSSEQFF.